In this sample, the clone carrying this T cell receptor (beta chain) turned up once. Per the original methods: Reference gene primers were amplified, and this amplification served to estimate nucleated cell counts. Produced via immunoSEQ multiplex PCR; TCRdb's table is partial and in-frame only. The V and J calls and the clone size are those of that table, but D and trimming were determined from the DNA. The sample has some 260,000 clones, approximately 90% seen once. The sample comes from a study of blood T cell repertoires in COVID-19. For the study at large: Sources were T cells, B-cell-depleted T cells, or PBMCs; the material itself was cDNA or gDNA.

V shed 1 base, J shed 2 bases, and the junction held 1 base outside the gene matches. The CDR3 consists of 15 residues. Per the germline V gene, CDR1 is SGHVS and CDR2 is FNYEAQ. V usage is TRBV7-6 and J usage is TRBJ1-5, with 8 bases aligning to TRBD1. The receptor was isolated from a woman aged 40-49 years who had recovered from COVID-19. The sample consisted of peripheral blood. The CDR3 reads CASSLGGQGNQPQHF. CDR3 coding DNA: TGTGCCAGCAGCTTAGGGGGACAGGGCAATCAGCCCCAGCATTTT.